The 21 T cell receptor beta chains below all came from one sample that was sequenced in a study of T cell responses to AZD1222 COVID-19 vaccine (dated by TCRdb to about 2021). The library was obtained by the immunoSEQ multiplex PCR assay. In TCRdb, the immuneACCESS table is reduced to in-frame sequences with V and J assigned. These tables do not hold every clone; where another copy was compared, an unresolved V gene accounts for under half, and the others remain unexplained. The sample table records 150,000 or so clones; 80% to 90% of these occur just once. The ten largest clones add up to 8% of the sample. The sample's time point label, in plain terms: baseline before first vaccination. The sequences come from peripheral blood, collected on day 0 of AZD1222 vaccination. The receptors originated from an adult in good health.

The genes are TRBV5-6 and TRBJ1-1; D not resolved. Trimming left V 2 bases short and J 1 base short, with 9 bases between. The germline V gene encodes CDR1 SGHDT and CDR2 YYEEEE. The CDR3 extends over 14 amino acids. The CDR3 spells CASSFVEGNTEAFF. Written as DNA, the CDR3 is TGTGCCAGCAGCTTCGTGGAGGGGAACACTGAAGCTTTCTTT. The full variable domain, completed using reference TRBV5-6 and TRBJ1-1, is DAGVTQSPTHLIKTRGQQVTLRCSPKSGHDTVSWYQQALGQGPQFIFQYYEEEERQRGNFPDRFSGHQFPNYSSELNVNALLLGDSALYLCASSFVEGNTEAFFGQGTRLTVV.

The chain employs TRBV28 and TRBJ1-5, with D tentatively TRBD1 (6 bases). Trimming left V 5 bases short and J 4 bases short, with 15 bases between. CDR3 length: 15 residues. Germline V gene lookup returns CDR1 MDHEN and CDR2 SYDVKM. The chain's CDR3 is CASSPYPQGNQPQHF. Written as DNA, the CDR3 is TGTGCCAGCAGTCCGTACCCTCAGGGGAATCAGCCCCAGCATTTT.

The chain uses TRBV6-5 and TRBJ2-1; 11 bases align to TRBD2. The V gene end was trimmed by 7 bases and the J gene end by 12 bases; junction bases not matched to a gene: 11. This CDR3 has 14 residues. Germline lookup yields CDR1 MNHEY and CDR2 SVGAGI. The CDR3 loop is CASTQTSGDSRQFF. The CDR3 DNA sequence: TGTGCCAGCACTCAGACTAGCGGGGACTCTCGGCAGTTCTTC.

The chain has TRBV15 and TRBJ2-3, with D perhaps matching TRBD2 (5 bases). Trimming removed 3 bases from V and 0 bases from J, with 13 bases in between. CDR1 LNHNV and CDR2 YYDKDF come from the germline V gene (reference sequence). This CDR3 region has 16 residues. DNA for the CDR3: TGTGCCACCAGCAGCGGGGTGGTACTCAGCACAGATACGCAGTATTTT. Translating gives CATSSGVVLSTDTQYF.

This sequence joins TRBV10-1 and TRBJ2-7; maybe TRBD2 (6 bases). The CDR3 contains 13 residues. Trimming pared 6 bases from V and 7 bases from J, leaving 16 bases between. Germline CDR1 reads WNHNN; CDR2 reads SYGVQD (reference sequence). The CDR3, as DNA: TGCGCCAGCAGCCCCAGGACGGAGGGGGAGCAGTACTTC. Amino acids: CASSPRTEGEQYF.

This chain uses TRBV2 with TRBJ1-6; D ambiguous. The CDR3 consists of 15 residues. Germline CDR1 reads SNHLY; CDR2 reads FYNNEI. V lost 0 bases to trimming and J lost 14 bases, with 17 bases between them. CDR3 in DNA: TGTGCCAGCAGTGAAGCGAGGTTGGGGTTAGTCACCCTCCACTTT. The encoded protein is CASSEARLGLVTLHF.

V usage is TRBV24-1 and J usage is TRBJ2-2, with D possibly matching TRBD1 (6 bases). Trimming cost V 5 bases and J 7 bases, with 22 bases left between them. Germline assignment: CDR1 KGHDR and CDR2 SFDVKD. The CDR3 runs 17 residues. In DNA, the CDR3 is TGTGCCACCAGTGGTGAGACTGGGGGCCCTTGGTTCGGGGAGCTGTTTTTT. It codes for CATSGETGGPWFGELFF.

The chain uses TRBV3-1 (or the pseudogene TRBV3-2) and TRBJ2-7, with D hard to call. The V end was cut by 6 bases, the J end by 2 bases, with 5 bases between. This CDR3 has 11 residues. Germline CDR1 reads LGHDT; CDR2 reads YNNKEL (reference sequence). CDR3 coding DNA: TGTGCCAGCAGTACCGCCTACGAGCAGTACTTC. This gives the protein CASSTAYEQYF.

This clone was detected once. The chain is built from TRBV3-1 (or the pseudogene TRBV3-2) and TRBJ2-7; tentative D call: TRBD1 (5 bases). V was cut by 1 base and J by 6 bases, with 19 bases left in between. The length of the CDR3 is 16 residues. Germline V gene lookup returns CDR1 LGHDT and CDR2 YNNKEL (reference sequence). The CDR3 region has the DNA TGTGCCAGCAGCCAAGGGCCTCAGATTTCTGGGGCCGAGCAGTACTTC. It encodes CASSQGPQISGAEQYF.

CDR3 region: CATSRDQGTGMEQFF. Written as DNA, the CDR3 is TGTGCCACCAGCAGAGACCAGGGGACGGGGATGGAGCAGTTCTTC. The rearrangement joins TRBV15 to TRBJ2-1; the D gene is possibly TRBD1 (6 bases). Germline loops: CDR1 LNHNV, CDR2 YYDKDF (reference sequence). V was clipped by 0 bases and J by 10 bases, with 16 bases between them. The CDR3 is 15 residues long.

The rearrangement uses TRBV5-4 and TRBJ1-2; D call uncertain. V gave up 4 bases and J gave up 3 bases, with 10 bases separating them. CDR3 size: 13 residues. CDR1 and CDR2 (germline): SGHNT, YYREEE (reference sequence). Here the CDR3 DNA reads TGTGCCAGCAGCCCTGATGCCTACTATGGCTACACCTTC. Its protein product is CASSPDAYYGYTF.

This rearrangement joins TRBV6-5 to TRBJ1-3; D is undetermined. The germline V gene encodes CDR1 MNHEY and CDR2 SVGAGI. The CDR3 spans 14 residues. Between the trimmed V and J ends, which lost 7 bases and 0 bases, there was a span of 10 bases. The CDR3 DNA reads TGTGCCAGCAAACCGGGGAGCTCTGGAAACACCATATATTTT. Translation gives CASKPGSSGNTIYF.

The rearrangement links TRBV19 to TRBJ1-3; 9 bases align to TRBD1. V trimming: 7 bases; J trimming: 2 bases; junction bases outside the gene matches: 9. In germline, CDR1 is LNHDA, CDR2 SQIVND (reference sequence). The CDR3 spans 16 residues. Written as DNA, the CDR3 is TGTGCCAGTACCCCGGGACAGGGACAGCCTGGAAACACCATATATTTT. It translates to CASTPGQGQPGNTIYF.

The chain employs TRBV7-9 and TRBJ2-5; TRBD1 might be the D (8 bases). The V end was cut by 3 bases, the J end by 4 bases, with 12 bases between. The V gene's germline CDR1 is SEHNR and CDR2 FQNEAQ (reference sequence). The CDR3 covers 14 residues. The CDR3 region has the DNA TGTGCCAGCAGCTTGACAGGGGAGGGAGAGACCCAGTACTTC. Protein: CASSLTGEGETQYF.

V gene TRBV18 combines with J gene TRBJ2-5, with 7 positions matching TRBD2. From germline, CDR1 is KGHSH and CDR2 LQKENI. The ends lost 3 bases at V and 3 bases at J; junction bases unmatched: 10. This CDR3 has 16 residues. CDR3 sequence (DNA): TGTGCCAGCTCACCCCCGTGGGAGGGGCGCGAAGAGACCCAGTACTTC. Encoded protein: CASSPPWEGREETQYF.

The rearrangement uses TRBV12-3 or TRBV12-4 and TRBJ2-7; weak D call: TRBD1 (6 bases). The CDR3 runs 12 residues. The V end was cut by 8 bases, the J end by 2 bases, with 10 bases between. This CDR3 is CASEGDTYEQYF. The CDR3 nucleotides are TGTGCCAGCGAGGGGGATACCTACGAGCAGTACTTC.

The chain links TRBV11-3 to TRBJ2-3, with TRBD2 identical over 7 bases. CDR3 size: 14 residues. Per the germline V gene, CDR1 is SGHNT and CDR2 is YENEEA. Trimming cost V 5 bases and J 8 bases; bases outside gene matches: 10. CDR3 region: CASSLMLGGITQYF. CDR3 in DNA: TGTGCCAGCAGCCTCATGTTGGGGGGGATTACGCAGTATTTT. The variable domain in full, with the rest retrieved from reference TRBV11-3 and TRBJ2-3, is EAGVVQSPRYKIIEKKQPVAFWCNPISGHNTLYWYLQNLGQGPELLIRYENEEAVDDSQLPKDRFSAERLKGVDSTLKIQPAELGDSAVYLCASSLMLGGITQYFGPGTRLTVL.

Worth noting for this clone: Other DNA sequences within the sample encode an identical CDR3. CDR3 sequence reads: CASSILAGAYEQYF. CDR3 bases: TGTGCCAGTAGTATACTAGCGGGAGCCTACGAGCAGTACTTC. The chain recombines TRBV19 with TRBJ2-7, with 10 bases matching TRBD2. The junction had 0 bases not matched to a gene; V was cut back by 2 bases and J by 2 bases. Germline CDR1 LNHDA, CDR2 SQIVND (reference sequence). The CDR3 totals 14 residues. The full variable domain, completed using reference TRBV19 and TRBJ2-7, is DGGITQSPKYLFRKEGQNVTLSCEQNLNHDAMYWYRQDPGQGLRLIYYSQIVNDFQKGDIAEGYSVSREKKESFPLTVTSAQKNPTAFYLCASSILAGAYEQYFGPGTRLTVT.

This clone was picked up a small number of times. The rearrangement joins TRBV28 to TRBJ2-3, with 9 bases lining up with TRBD1. Germline CDR1 and CDR2: MDHEN and SYDVKM. Losses at the gene ends were 5 bases for V and 1 base for J; bases not matched to a gene: 7. CDR3 size: 16 residues. CDR3 residues: CASSPRTGAGTDTQYF. The CDR3 coding sequence is TGTGCCAGCAGTCCCCGGACAGGGGCCGGCACAGATACGCAGTATTTT.

The chain carries TRBV11-2 and TRBJ2-7; 8 positions match TRBD1. J was trimmed by 2 bases and V by 2 bases; bases with no gene match: 5. Germline lookup yields CDR1 SGHAT and CDR2 FQNNGV. The length of the CDR3 is 15 residues. The chain's CDR3 is CASSLTPGGTYEQYF. CDR3 coding DNA: TGTGCCAGCAGCTTAACGCCAGGGGGCACCTACGAGCAGTACTTC.

The V gene is TRBV20-1, the J gene TRBJ1-1; D is ambiguous. The CDR3 extends over 11 amino acids. V lost 3 bases, J lost 8 bases, and 10 bases lay in between. Germline CDR1 is DFQATT and CDR2 is SNEGSKA (reference sequence). The CDR3 reads CSAREDKEAFF. The CDR3 nucleotides read TGCAGTGCTAGGGAAGACAAGGAAGCTTTCTTT.